Below, 2 T cell receptor beta chains from the same sample are listed, as sequenced in a study of T-cell reconstitution after alpha-beta-depleted transplantation in children. Preparation of the TCRbeta library involved a method that used unique molecular identifiers. TCRdb called the PCR reads again in MiXCR, with one record for every CDR3 protein. The table lists over 200,000 distinct CDR3 sequences, around 10% of them singletons, with approximately 5.9% in the top ten. The input for sequencing was PBMCs from the stem cell graft donor, taken from the stem cell graft. The receptor source for this set is a human donor who donated a stem cell graft to a child with acute lymphoblastic leukemia.

There are many counts of this clonotype. The CDR3 nucleotides read TGCGCCAGCAGCTTGGCACCAGCGGCTTACGAGCAGTACTTC. This encodes CASSLAPAAYEQYF. This rearrangement joins TRBV5-1 to TRBJ2-7, with a possible D match to TRBD2 (5 bases). CDR3 length equals 14 residues. The germline V gene encodes CDR1 SGHRS and CDR2 YFSETQ. The V end lost 0 bases, the J end lost 4 bases, and 11 bases lay between the germline ends.

This clonotype occurred many times. J is TRBJ2-3 and V is TRBV29-1; a possible D gene is TRBD1 (6 bases). Germline V gene sequence: CDR1 SQVTM, CDR2 ANQGSEA. This CDR3 region has 14 residues. Trimming stripped 7 bases from V and 0 bases from J, with 14 bases between. CDR3 region: CSAGSGHSTDTQYF. For the CDR3, the DNA is TGCAGCGCGGGATCGGGACACAGCACAGATACGCAGTATTTT.